Each of the 21 T cell receptor beta chains below was sequenced from the same sample in a study of cytomegalovirus exposure and HLA in healthy donors. 13 Jbeta primers and 60 Vbeta primers were used for the PCR. TCRdb keeps only in-frame clones here, not all; method: immunoSEQ multiplex PCR. The table records about 130,000 clones, 80% of them present only once. Sequencing was done on a sample of PBMCs. These receptors were obtained from a female donor in good health and CMV-seronegative.

This chain joins TRBV6-5 and TRBJ2-3, with D hard to call. The CDR3 is 13 amino acids. Per the germline V gene, CDR1 is MNHEY and CDR2 is SVGAGI. V was clipped by 8 bases and J by 0 bases, with 9 bases between them. The CDR3 DNA is TGTGCCAGCTGGGCGCAAAGCACAGATACGCAGTATTTT. Encoded protein: CASWAQSTDTQYF.

This chain links TRBV6-1 with TRBJ1-5; no clear D gene. Germline assignment: CDR1 MNHNS and CDR2 SASEGT. V was pared by 1 base and J by 0 bases, with 4 bases between. The CDR3 loop spans 14 amino acids. CDR3 sequence: CASSEVISNQPQHF. CDR3 coding DNA: TGTGCCAGCAGTGAAGTCATTAGCAATCAGCCCCAGCATTTT.

The rearrangement uses TRBV6-6 and TRBJ2-7; a possible D gene is TRBD2 (6 bases). The V end was cut by 2 bases, the J end by 5 bases, with 16 bases between. Germline V gene sequence: CDR1 MNHNY, CDR2 SVGAGI (reference sequence). The CDR3 spans 15 residues. CDR3 nucleotide sequence: TGTGCCAGCAGTTACGAAAGACTAGTAGGCCACGAGCAGTACTTC. Amino acid sequence: CASSYERLVGHEQYF.

V gene TRBV7-3 combines with J gene TRBJ1-1; 7 bases fit TRBD1. This CDR3 spans 14 amino acids. V dropped 5 bases and J dropped 0; count of bases not matched to a gene: 3. CDR1 is SGHTA and CDR2 is FQGTGA in the germline V gene. The CDR3 region has the DNA TGTGCCAGCAGCCGGGGACAGATGAACACTGAAGCTTTCTTT. Translating gives CASSRGQMNTEAFF.

V usage is TRBV5-1 and J usage is TRBJ2-3; D unclear. This CDR3 has 11 residues. V lost 5 bases and J lost 4, with 5 bases in between. Germline-derived CDR1 and CDR2 are SGHRS and YFSETQ. CDR3 sequence: CASSQADTQYF. The CDR3 bases are TGCGCCAGCAGTCAGGCAGATACGCAGTATTTT.

The rearrangement joins TRBV19 to TRBJ1-1; 12 nucleotides agree with TRBD1. There are 16 residues in the CDR3. J lost 1 base, V lost 6 bases, and 6 bases had no gene match. CDR1 and CDR2 from the germline V gene are LNHDA and SQIVND (reference sequence). The CDR3 DNA reads as TGTGCCAGTAGGAGGCGGGGACAGGGGGCGAACACTGAAGCTTTCTTT. This codes for CASRRRGQGANTEAFF. Looking up the rest from reference TRBV19 and TRBJ1-1 gives the full variable domain: DGGITQSPKYLFRKEGQNVTLSCEQNLNHDAMYWYRQDPGQGLRLIYYSQIVNDFQKGDIAEGYSVSREKKESFPLTVTSAQKNPTAFYLCASRRRGQGANTEAFFGQGTRLTVV.

The rearrangement joins TRBV16 to TRBJ1-5; D ambiguous. Germline V CDR1 and CDR2: KGHSY, FQNENV. Trimming stripped 0 bases from V and 1 base from J, with 10 bases between. The CDR3 is 16 amino acids. The CDR3 loop is CASSQSPRLSNQPQHF. In DNA, the CDR3 is TGTGCCAGCAGCCAATCCCCACGGTTGAGCAATCAGCCCCAGCATTTT. Drawing the rest from reference TRBV16 and TRBJ1-5, the complete variable domain is GEEVAQTPKHLVRGEGQKAKLYCAPIKGHSYVFWYQQVLKNEFKFLISFQNENVFDETGMPKERFSAKCLPNSPCSLEIQATKLEDSAVYFCASSQSPRLSNQPQHFGDGTRLSIL.

This chain links TRBV29-1 with TRBJ2-6; 8 bases are a match to TRBD1. Per the germline V gene, CDR1 is SQVTM and CDR2 is ANQGSEA. The length of the CDR3 is 15 residues. CDR3 residues: CSAAGGFSGANVLTF. Here the CDR3 DNA reads TGCAGTGCTGCAGGGGGCTTCTCTGGGGCCAACGTCCTGACTTTC. The full variable domain, completed using reference TRBV29-1 and TRBJ2-6, is SAVISQKPSRDICQRGTSLTIQCQVDSQVTMMFWYRQQPGQSLTLIATANQGSEATYESGFVIDKFPISRPNLTFSTLTVSNMSPEDSSIYLCSAAGGFSGANVLTFGAGSRLTVL.

The chain links TRBV5-8 to TRBJ1-3, with TRBD1 matching over 7 bases. The germline V gene encodes CDR1 SGHTS and CDR2 YDEGEE. The CDR3 contains 14 residues. V trimming: 6 bases; J trimming: 5 bases; junction bases outside the gene matches: 8. DNA for the CDR3: TGTGCCAGCAATAATTGGGACAGAAGAAACACCATATATTTT. Translating gives CASNNWDRRNTIYF.

The gene calls are TRBV6-1 and TRBJ1-2, with 8 nucleotides matching TRBD1. Losses at the gene ends were 5 bases for V and 8 bases for J; bases not matched to a gene: 7. Germline CDR1 MNHNS, CDR2 SASEGT. The CDR3 is made up of 13 amino acids. This CDR3 reads CASSRTGLGGYTF. The CDR3 DNA reads as TGTGCCAGCAGTAGGACAGGGCTCGGAGGCTACACCTTC.

This rearrangement joins TRBV15 to TRBJ2-6; no firm D call. The CDR3 loop spans 13 amino acids. Trimming removed 5 bases at V and 3 bases at J, with 5 bases between. CDR1 is LNHNV and CDR2 is YYDKDF in the germline V gene (reference sequence). CDR3 sequence (DNA): TGTGCCACCAGCTCCCTTGGGGCCAACGTCCTGACTTTC. This sequence encodes CATSSLGANVLTF.

This clone came up once. The chain employs TRBV7-8 and TRBJ1-2, with unresolved D. The germline CDR1 and CDR2 sequences are SGHVS and FQNEAQ. Trimming stripped 5 bases from V and 7 bases from J, with 23 bases between. The CDR3 runs to 16 residues. The CDR3 spells CASSPPRLAAGAGYTF. The CDR3, as DNA: TGTGCCAGCAGCCCCCCCCGCCTGGCGGCGGGAGCTGGCTACACCTTC.

This clone was found once. The rearrangement uses TRBV28 and TRBJ2-7, with 12 bases lining up with TRBD2. Trimming took 6 bases from V and 3 from J; bases not matched to a gene: 6. CDR1 and CDR2 from the germline V gene are MDHEN and SYDVKM. There are 15 residues in the CDR3. The CDR3 sequence is CASSTTSGRRYEQYF. Here the CDR3 DNA reads TGTGCCAGCAGCACCACTAGCGGGAGGCGCTACGAGCAGTACTTC. Based on the CDR3 plus reference TRBV28 and TRBJ2-7, the full variable domain is DVKVTQSSRYLVKRTGEKVFLECVQDMDHENMFWYRQDPGLGLRLIYFSYDVKMKEKGDIPEGYSVSREKKERFSLILESASTNQTSMYLCASSTTSGRRYEQYFGPGTRLTVT.

The rearrangement joins TRBV7-9 to TRBJ2-3, with D perhaps matching TRBD2 (5 bases). CDR3 size: 16 residues. Germline V gives CDR1 SEHNR, CDR2 FQNEAQ (reference sequence). Trimming removed 5 bases from V and 3 bases from J, with 18 bases in between. For the CDR3, the DNA is TGTGCCAGCAGCCGAATGTGGTGGGAGAGAACAGATACGCAGTATTTT. This gives the protein CASSRMWWERTDTQYF.

The gene calls are TRBV7-9 and TRBJ2-3, with 7 nucleotides matching TRBD2. V shed 5 bases, J shed 0 bases, and the junction held 11 bases outside the gene matches. Germline lookup yields CDR1 SEHNR and CDR2 FQNEAQ (reference sequence). The CDR3 contains 17 residues. For the CDR3, the DNA is TGTGCCAGCAGCAAGTACCGGGACTACCCTAGCACAGATACGCAGTATTTT. Encoded protein: CASSKYRDYPSTDTQYF.

This sequence joins TRBV28 and TRBJ1-1, with 11 bases aligning to TRBD1. V dropped 6 bases and J dropped 11; count of bases not matched to a gene: 5. The CDR3 consists of 12 residues. Germline assignment: CDR1 MDHEN and CDR2 SYDVKM. The CDR3 sequence: CASRTRDRGAFF. The CDR3 DNA follows: TGTGCCAGCAGAACCCGGGACAGGGGGGCTTTCTTT.

The V and J genes are TRBV28 and TRBJ2-7; perhaps TRBD1 as D (5 bases). The ends were cut back, 5 bases at V and 6 bases at J, with 11 bases in the middle. This CDR3 contains 12 residues. The germline CDR1 and CDR2 sequences are MDHEN and SYDVKM. The CDR3 is CASSIRVFEQYF. The CDR3 DNA follows: TGTGCCAGCAGTATCAGGGTTTTCGAGCAGTACTTC. The whole variable domain, filled in from reference TRBV28 and TRBJ2-7, reads DVKVTQSSRYLVKRTGEKVFLECVQDMDHENMFWYRQDPGLGLRLIYFSYDVKMKEKGDIPEGYSVSREKKERFSLILESASTNQTSMYLCASSIRVFEQYFGPGTRLTVT.

This clone has just a few counts. The chain uses TRBV2 and TRBJ2-5; 10 nucleotides agree with TRBD1. The germline V gene has CDR1 SNHLY and CDR2 FYNNEI. J gave up 1 base and V 3 bases, and 5 bases lay outside the gene matches. The CDR3 length is 16 residues. The CDR3 is CASSEGTGAVQETQYF. The CDR3 DNA reads TGTGCCAGCAGTGAGGGGACAGGGGCAGTCCAAGAGACCCAGTACTTC.

The chain combines TRBV30 with TRBJ1-4; D is undetermined. V lost 1 base and J lost 0, with 6 bases in between. The CDR3 consists of 14 residues. CDR1 and CDR2 from the germline V gene are GTSNPN and SVGIG (reference sequence). The CDR3 nucleotides read TGTGCCTGGAGTGCGGGGACAACTAATGAAAAACTGTTTTTT. Translated: CAWSAGTTNEKLFF.

The V call is TRBV28, the J call TRBJ1-2; TRBD1 matches 7 bases. Per the germline V gene, CDR1 is MDHEN and CDR2 is SYDVKM. Losses at the gene ends were 7 bases for V and 7 bases for J; bases not matched to a gene: 9. The CDR3 is 13 amino acids. CDR3 residues: CASTLQGGGGYTF. DNA for the CDR3: TGTGCCAGCACCCTCCAGGGGGGAGGTGGCTACACCTTC.

In DNA form, the CDR3 reads TGTGCCAGCAGTGAGAGTGTAAAACTGTTTTTT. Translation gives CASSESVKLFF. The V call is TRBV2, the J call TRBJ1-4; D unclear. Trimming removed 3 bases from V and 10 bases from J, with 6 bases in between. This CDR3 comprises 11 residues. The germline V gene encodes CDR1 SNHLY and CDR2 FYNNEI.